One sample yielded the 6 T cell receptor beta chains listed below, sequenced in a study of CD8 T cells in ankylosing spondylitis. Whole-study results and caveats: Typical of ankylosing spondylitis blood, it appeared, was a TCR beta motif of eight highly homologous variants.

These receptors' targets are unknown. MiXCR, applied by TCRdb to the 5' RACE reads, yields one record per CDR3 protein. Of some 840,000 distinct CDR3 sequences listed, about 10% are singletons. Sequencing was done on a sample of blood, either unsorted or a sorted T cell fraction (not recorded which). These receptors originate from a male donor with ankylosing spondylitis.

The chain carries TRBV4-1 and TRBJ2-3, with D hard to call. Germline assignment: CDR1 MGHRA and CDR2 YSYEKL. This CDR3 comprises 14 residues. V was shortened by 7 bases and J by 2 bases, with 13 bases between the two germline ends. DNA for the CDR3: TGCGCCAGCAAGGGTTCTCCTCTCACAGATACGCAGTATTTT. Amino acids: CASKGSPLTDTQYF.

The chain recombines TRBV6-5 with TRBJ2-6; D gene unclear. The V gene's germline CDR1 is MNHEY and CDR2 SVGAGI. The CDR3 covers 14 residues. Trimming pared 7 bases from V and 0 bases from J, leaving 7 bases between. The CDR3 DNA follows: TGTGCCAGCATTAGGAGCTCTGGGGCCAACGTCCTGACTTTC. This translates into CASIRSSGANVLTF.

This clonotype was recorded a few times. The rearrangement uses TRBV3-1 and TRBJ2-4, with D uncertain. Germline V CDR1 and CDR2: LGHDT, YNNKEL (reference sequence). V shed 4 bases and J shed 1 base, with 11 bases lying between them. CDR3 size: 15 residues. The chain's CDR3 is CASSLRSGAKNIQYF. The CDR3 region has the DNA TGTGCCAGCAGCCTCAGGTCCGGGGCCAAAAACATTCAGTACTTC.

This clonotype appeared a few times. The rearrangement joins TRBV20-1 to TRBJ1-6; D is unresolved. The V end lost 3 bases, the J end lost 10 bases, and 10 bases lay between the germline ends. Germline V gives CDR1 DFQATT, CDR2 SNEGSKA (reference sequence). The CDR3 covers 12 residues. The CDR3 DNA reads TGCAGTGCTAGCCACATTCGGTCACCCCTCCACTTT. Protein: CSASHIRSPLHF.

Ten or more counts support this clonotype. V usage is TRBV28 and J usage is TRBJ2-5, with 7 bases matching TRBD2. Trimming cost V 6 bases and J 6 bases; bases outside gene matches: 16. CDR1 and CDR2 from the germline V gene are MDHEN and SYDVKM. This CDR3 is 16 amino acids long. CDR3 coding DNA: TGTGCCAGCAGCTCTCTCGGTCTAGCGGAGTCCAAGACCCAGTACTTC. Translated: CASSSLGLAESKTQYF.

The genes are TRBV10-3 and TRBJ2-7; 9 bases agree with TRBD1. Trimming at V came to 0 bases and at J to 3 bases, leaving 3 bases not matched to a gene. Germline V gene lookup returns CDR1 ENHRY and CDR2 SYGVKD. This CDR3 has 15 amino acids. CDR3 region: CAISESVGQGYEQYF. As DNA, the CDR3 is TGTGCCATCAGTGAGTCTGTGGGACAGGGCTACGAGCAGTACTTC.